A single sample gave rise to the 4 T cell receptor beta chains below, sequenced in a study of blood T cell repertoires in COVID-19. Profiled with immunoSEQ multiplex PCR; TCRdb holds only in-frame clones, not every one. Here the sample spans 90,000 to 150,000 clones, roughly 83% being singletons. Material for sequencing was peripheral blood. All receptors derive from a woman older than 75 with acute or convalescent COVID-19.

This chain connects TRBV19 to TRBJ1-5; TRBD1 is a possible D gene (6 bases). This CDR3 spans 17 amino acids. V lost 6 bases and J 1 base, leaving 19 bases between the germline ends. Germline V gene sequence: CDR1 LNHDA, CDR2 SQIVND (reference sequence). DNA of the CDR3: TGTGCCAGTAGCTTCAGGGGAGAAATGGTAAGCAATCAGCCCCAGCATTTT. As protein: CASSFRGEMVSNQPQHF.

The rearrangement uses TRBV7-7 and TRBJ2-1; 16 nucleotides line up with TRBD2. Germline CDR1 is SSHAT and CDR2 is FNYEAQ (reference sequence). Trimming cost V 5 bases and J 4 bases; bases outside gene matches: 5. The CDR3 covers 17 residues. This CDR3 reads CASSQGLAGGKYNEQFF. The CDR3 nucleotides are TGTGCCAGCAGCCAGGGACTAGCGGGGGGGAAATACAATGAGCAGTTCTTC.

This chain uses TRBV9 with TRBJ1-2, with a tentative D call TRBD1 (5 bases). The V gene's germline CDR1 is SGDLS and CDR2 YYNGEE. The V and J ends lost 6 bases and 2 bases respectively, with 8 bases between them. The CDR3 consists of 12 residues. The CDR3 protein is CASNRGNYGYTF. DNA for the CDR3: TGTGCCAGCAATAGGGGCAACTATGGCTACACCTTC.

The rearrangement joins TRBV19 to TRBJ1-3, with D hard to call. The germline V and J ends were trimmed by 7 bases and 4 bases, with 11 bases remaining between them. Germline V gene sequence: CDR1 LNHDA, CDR2 SQIVND (reference sequence). The CDR3 sequence is 13 residues long. CDR3 in DNA: TGTGCCAGTAAGAAGACTGGAGGAAACACCATATATTTT. Translation: CASKKTGGNTIYF.